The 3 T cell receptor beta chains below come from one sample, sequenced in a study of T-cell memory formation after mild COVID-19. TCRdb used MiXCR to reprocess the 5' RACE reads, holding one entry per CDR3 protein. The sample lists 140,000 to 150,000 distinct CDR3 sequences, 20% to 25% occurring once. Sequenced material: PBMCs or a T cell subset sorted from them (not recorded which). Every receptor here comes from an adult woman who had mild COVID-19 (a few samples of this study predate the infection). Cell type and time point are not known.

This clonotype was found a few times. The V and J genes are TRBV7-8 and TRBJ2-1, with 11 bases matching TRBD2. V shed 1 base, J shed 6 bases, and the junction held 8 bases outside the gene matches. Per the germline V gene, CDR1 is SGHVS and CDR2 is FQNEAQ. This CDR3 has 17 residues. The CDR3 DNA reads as TGTGCCAGCAGCTTAGGTCTAGCGGGAGGAGATCCCAATGAGCAGTTCTTC. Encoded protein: CASSLGLAGGDPNEQFF.

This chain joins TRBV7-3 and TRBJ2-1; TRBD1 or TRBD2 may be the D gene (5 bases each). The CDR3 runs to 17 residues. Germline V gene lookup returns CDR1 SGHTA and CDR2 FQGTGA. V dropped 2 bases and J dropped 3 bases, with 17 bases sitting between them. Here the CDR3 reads CASSLDAGRGIYNEQFF. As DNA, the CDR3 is TGTGCCAGCAGCTTAGATGCGGGTAGGGGTATCTACAATGAGCAGTTCTTC.

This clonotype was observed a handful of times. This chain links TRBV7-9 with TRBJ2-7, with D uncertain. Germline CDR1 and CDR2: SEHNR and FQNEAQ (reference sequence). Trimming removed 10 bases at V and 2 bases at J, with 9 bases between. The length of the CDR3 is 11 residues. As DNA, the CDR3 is TGTGCCACCTCCCAAACCTACGAGCAGTACTTC. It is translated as CATSQTYEQYF.